This note documents a single TCR beta chain sequence. Its antigen is unidentified. TCRdb called the reads again in MiXCR, with one record for every CDR3 protein. The sample includes 40,000 to 55,000 distinct CDR3 sequences, 21% of them seen just once. The sample comes from a study of T cell repertoires in cytomegalovirus infection. Study background: Public signatures in TCR beta pointed to CMV infection and matching HLA type.

This CDR3 is 14 amino acids long. V lost 8 bases and J lost 4; bases outside the gene matches: 7. Germline CDR1 KGHDR, CDR2 SFDVKD. The chain uses TRBV24-1 and TRBJ2-3, with TRBD2 matching over 8 bases. This receptor was obtained from a human donor in good health (CMV status not recorded). Some clones in this sample may be carry-over from other donors' samples. Sequenced material: CD8+ T cells from cultured PBMCs, taken from culture after CMV antigen stimulation. The CDR3 region has the DNA TGTGCCACCACCCGAGCGGGAGACCCAGATACGCAGTATTTT. Translating it yields CATTRAGDPDTQYF.